The source of this TCR beta chain is a study of cytomegalovirus exposure and HLA in healthy donors (dated by TCRdb to 2017 to 2019). Describing the broader study: A later analysis indicated that the 95 to 150 validation repertoires were generated on the platform also employed for the approximately 700 repertoires of the first cohort. The aim of the study was to test whether cataloging public T cell receptors could identify signatures of past pathogen exposure. In addition to the first cohort of 666 subjects, a separate validation cohort of over 90 different subjects was used. The study combined high-throughput TCR immunosequencing, statistical association of individual TCRs with disease status, and machine learning to predict cytomegalovirus infection status. The full study reports these points: Subsequent analysis determined that TCRs grouped into clusters in the first cohort also showed a tendency toward co-occurrence across the 90 to 150 validation repertoires, and about 93% of cluster scores exceeded 0. According to the authors, the approach could potentially be generalized to other disease states and immunological phenotypes. A later analysis had no HLA typing for the validation cohort, so co-occurrence there was scored across all 120 or so repertoires. Most TCR sequences were seen in very few donors, while some public TCRs were found in many individuals. In vitro tests confirmed that a few of the cytomegalovirus-associated TCR beta chains recognize cytomegalovirus antigens. The classifier was reported to diagnose cytomegalovirus status with high specificity and sensitivity in both the original cohort and the validation cohort. A total of 150 or so TCR beta chains were listed by the study as associated with cytomegalovirus.

The donors belonged to the validation cohort of over a hundred subjects, which was separate from the roughly 670-subject first cohort. The library relied on the immunoSEQ multiplex PCR assay. The authors' pipeline ran thus. A statistical classification framework was developed to diagnose cytomegalovirus status using the catalog of TCR beta chain sequences. TCRdb provides this immuneACCESS table in a form limited to in-frame rearrangements. Some clones are lacking; in checked studies, under half of them reflect an unresolved V gene, and why the rest are absent is not known. V, J and clone size are those of that table, while D and trimming were read from the DNA. The sample table shows some 86,000 clones, and 80% to 95% are seen once. 3% to 4.5% of the sample goes to the ten largest clones. Concerning this clone: The antigen it binds to is not known. No much larger clone exists at a distance of one base, and base qualities are not known.

The germline V gene (reference sequence) gives CDR1 as LNHDA and CDR2 as SQIVND. V is shortened by 6 bases, J by 3 bases, and the region joining them spans 8 bases. There are 12 amino acids in the CDR3, from cysteine to phenylalanine inclusive. The read is trimmed to its CDR3 DNA, 36 bases read in frame from base 1. The chain is encoded by TRBV19 joined to TRBJ2-5; perhaps TRBD1 is the D gene, with 6 bases matching. This clonotype was sampled from a woman in her twenties or thirties in good health and CMV-seronegative. The source material was PBMCs. The DNA is TGTGCCAGTAGGGGGGACAAAGAGACCCAGTACTTC. The encoded protein is CASRGDKETQYF. With the rest looked up from the reference TRBV19 and TRBJ2-5 genes rather than sequenced, the full variable domain is DGGITQSPKYLFRKEGQNVTLSCEQNLNHDAMYWYRQDPGQGLRLIYYSQIVNDFQKGDIAEGYSVSREKKESFPLTVTSAQKNPTAFYLCASRGDKETQYFGPGTRLLVL.